The sequence of this T cell receptor (beta chain) was determined in a study of T-cell reconstitution after alpha-beta-depleted transplantation in children. This clonotype was detected many times. V was pared by 8 bases and J by 0 bases, with 12 bases between. Germline assignment: CDR1 SQVTM and CDR2 ANQGSEA. The CDR3 extends over 13 amino acids. Unique molecular identifiers were built into the TCRbeta library. MiXCR, applied by TCRdb to the PCR reads, yields one record per CDR3 protein. In the table there are about 480,000 distinct CDR3 sequences, around 12% of which are singletons. This sequence was found in a human donor who donated a stem cell graft to a child with combined immunodeficiency. The input for sequencing was PBMCs from the stem cell graft donor, taken from the stem cell graft. The V and J genes are TRBV29-1 and TRBJ2-3, with D possibly being TRBD1 or TRBD2 (5 bases each). The CDR3 sequence is CSSGTPSTDTQYF. The CDR3 DNA sequence: TGCAGCTCCGGGACCCCCAGCACAGATACGCAGTATTTT.